This TCR beta chain was identified during a study of technical replicates of blood from several donors. Only in-frame clones appear in the TCRdb table, and some are missing; sequencing was by immunoSEQ multiplex PCR. The data hold tens of thousands of clones, with roughly 93% observed a single time. This CDR3 region has 16 residues. CDR1 is SEHNR and CDR2 is FQNEAQ in the germline V gene (reference sequence). After removal of 1 base from V and 5 bases from J, the junction contained 10 bases not matched to a gene. This clonotype was sampled from a human donor in good health. The V gene is TRBV7-9, the J gene TRBJ1-2; the match to TRBD1 covers 7 bases. The sample was T cells isolated from PBMCs. The CDR3 spells CASSLVFDRVVYGYTF. The CDR3 DNA follows: TGTGCCAGCAGCTTAGTTTTCGACAGGGTCGTATATGGCTACACCTTC.